Presented here are 27 T cell receptor beta chains from one specimen sequenced in a study of T cells in Graves' hyperthyroidism and ophthalmopathy. Template material for amplifying TCR beta CDR3 regions consisted of RNA transcripts. Using the HTBI primer set, a first-round RT-PCR was run on the TCR CDR3. TCRdb analysed the multiplex PCR reads with MiXCR anew, one entry per CDR3 protein. The sample lists around 440,000 distinct CDR3 sequences, approximately 14% occurring once. Sequenced sample: blood. The receptor source for this set is a woman younger than 30 with Graves' hyperthyroidism.

This clonotype was detected many times. The CDR3 loop reads CSAEGTIRSYEQYF. The CDR3 DNA is TGCAGTGCAGAGGGGACTATACGGTCCTACGAGCAGTACTTC. The V call is TRBV20-1, the J call TRBJ2-7, with TRBD2 matching 7 bases. V shed 6 bases, J shed 1 base, and the junction held 9 bases outside the gene matches. The length of the CDR3 is 14 residues. Germline V gene lookup returns CDR1 DFQATT and CDR2 SNEGSKA (reference sequence).

The rearrangement joins TRBV6-5 to TRBJ1-2, with a possible D match to TRBD1 (5 bases). CDR3 length: 16 residues. Trimming left V 1 base short and J 8 bases short, with 20 bases between. CDR1 and CDR2 from the germline V gene are MNHEY and SVGAGI. The CDR3 here is CASSYFTPTGRGGYTF. Here the CDR3 DNA reads TGTGCCAGCAGTTACTTCACTCCTACAGGACGAGGGGGCTACACCTTC.

This chain connects TRBV9 to TRBJ1-3; weak D call: TRBD1 (6 bases). The germline V gene has CDR1 SGDLS and CDR2 YYNGEE. V lost 4 bases and J 4 bases, leaving 18 bases between the germline ends. The CDR3 runs to 16 residues. The DNA of the CDR3 is TGTGCCAGCAGCCCACTAGAAGCAGGGGACGGAAACACCATATATTTT. As protein: CASSPLEAGDGNTIYF.

This rearrangement joins TRBV29-1 to TRBJ2-7, with 9 bases that match TRBD2. The end of the DNA aligns better with TRBJ2-1, so the J call may be wrong. Germline CDR1 reads SQVTM; CDR2 reads ANQGSEA. The CDR3 is 12 residues long. The CDR3 DNA reads TGCAGCGTTTTGACTAGCGGCTACGAGCAGTTCTTC. Its translation: CSVLTSGYEQFF.

This clonotype was detected many times. This chain connects TRBV7-9 to TRBJ2-1; 9 nucleotides align to TRBD1. Germline trimming cut 1 base from V and 1 base from J; bases unmatched to any gene: 8. Germline CDR1 SEHNR, CDR2 FQNEAQ (reference sequence). The CDR3 spans 18 residues. The DNA of the CDR3 is TGTGCCAGCAGCTTAGGGCTCTGGGACAGGGCATCCTACAATGAGCAGTTCTTC. This codes for CASSLGLWDRASYNEQFF.

This clonotype was counted ten times or more. The chain employs TRBV7-2 and TRBJ1-2; 7 bases fit TRBD1. The CDR3 has 16 residues. Germline V gene data show CDR1 as SGHTA and CDR2 as FQGNSA. V trimming: 0 bases; J trimming: 2 bases; junction bases outside the gene matches: 6. CDR3 nucleotides: TGTGCCAGCAGCTTAGCGACAGCGACAGGGAACTATGGCTACACCTTC. Residues: CASSLATATGNYGYTF.

Notes on this clonotype: One end of the junction varies from germline; a read error may be responsible. The chain combines TRBV6-5 with TRBJ1-1; D unclear. CDR1 MNHEY and CDR2 SVGAGI come from the germline V gene. This CDR3 comprises 16 residues. The CDR3 DNA reads TGTGCCAGCAGTTATAAAAAGCAGTCGCCTCGGGCTGAAGCTTCCTTT. Its translation: CASSYKKQSPRAEASF.

The V call is TRBV19, the J call TRBJ2-3, with TRBD1 matching 11 bases. With V trimmed by 4 bases and J by 6 bases, 6 bases remained unmatched. There are 15 residues in the CDR3. Germline-derived CDR1 and CDR2 are LNHDA and SQIVND (reference sequence). The CDR3 DNA reads TGTGCCAGTAGTAAGGTTGGACAGGGGGCCGATACGCAGTATTTT. Amino acid sequence: CASSKVGQGADTQYF. The whole variable domain, remainder taken from reference TRBV19 and TRBJ2-3, is DGGITQSPKYLFRKEGQNVTLSCEQNLNHDAMYWYRQDPGQGLRLIYYSQIVNDFQKGDIAEGYSVSREKKESFPLTVTSAQKNPTAFYLCASSKVGQGADTQYFGPGTRLTVL.

This clonotype was detected only a few times. The CDR3 bases are TGCAGCGTTTACAGGGGGCGGGGGGAGCTGTTTTTT. This gives the protein CSVYRGRGELFF. V is TRBV29-1 and J is TRBJ2-2, with TRBD1 matching over 9 bases. With 5 bases clipped from V and 8 bases from J, the junction kept 3 bases outside the gene matches. This CDR3 is built from 12 residues. CDR1 is SQVTM, CDR2 ANQGSEA, per germline.

This clonotype was counted between two and nine times. This rearrangement joins TRBV7-9 to TRBJ1-1; possible D gene TRBD1, 6 bases. The V end was cut by 5 bases, the J end by 2 bases, with 12 bases between. CDR1 is SEHNR and CDR2 is FQNEAQ in the germline V gene (reference sequence). This CDR3 has 14 amino acids. The CDR3 DNA follows: TGTGCCAGCAGCACCTGGACAGAAAACACTGAAGCTTTCTTT. Translating gives CASSTWTENTEAFF.

This clonotype was picked up a small number of times. The chain combines TRBV7-2 with TRBJ1-5; D gene unclear. This CDR3 comprises 14 residues. The germline CDR1 and CDR2 sequences are SGHTA and FQGNSA. Trimming took 5 bases from V and 0 from J, leaving 8 bases between them. The CDR3 DNA reads as TGTGCCAGCAGCATACACGTTAGCAATCAGCCCCAGCATTTT. Protein sequence: CASSIHVSNQPQHF.

The chain recombines TRBV27 with TRBJ2-7; perhaps TRBD2 as D (5 bases). The CDR3 length is 16 residues. The V end lost 4 bases, the J end lost 6 bases, and 22 bases lay between the germline ends. CDR1 MNHEY and CDR2 SMNVEV come from the germline V gene (reference sequence). CDR3 sequence (DNA): TGTGCCAGCAGTTCTTTATCTGGTGGGAGCCTAGTCGAGCAGTACTTC. Protein sequence: CASSSLSGGSLVEQYF.

The V gene is TRBV10-2, the J gene TRBJ1-2; 7 positions agree with TRBD1. The CDR3 is 16 amino acids. Per the germline V gene, CDR1 is WSHSY and CDR2 is SAAADI. Trimming cost V 7 bases and J 6 bases; bases outside gene matches: 17. Here the CDR3 reads CASKRGVPGTVDGYTF. CDR3 bases: TGCGCCAGCAAAAGAGGGGTGCCCGGGACAGTAGATGGCTACACCTTC.

The V call is TRBV20-1, the J call TRBJ2-1, with 15 nucleotides matching TRBD2. Trimming removed 5 bases from V and 7 bases from J; junction bases left unmatched: 6. The germline V gene has CDR1 DFQATT and CDR2 SNEGSKA (reference sequence). The CDR3 runs 15 residues. Here the CDR3 reads CSAELGLAGGNEQFF. DNA of the CDR3: TGCAGTGCTGAACTCGGACTAGCGGGAGGGAATGAGCAGTTCTTC.

This clonotype was counted between two and nine times. This chain connects TRBV9 to TRBJ2-7; TRBD2 aligns across 7 bases. Trimming cost V 2 bases and J 3 bases; bases outside gene matches: 5. This CDR3 has 14 residues. Germline CDR1 and CDR2: SGDLS and YYNGEE. CDR3 bases: TGTGCCAGCAGCGTCGGGACTACTCTCTACGAGCAGTACTTC. Amino acid sequence: CASSVGTTLYEQYF.

In nucleotides, the CDR3 is TGTGCCAGCAGCGTAGGGGCGCAGGCTGAAGCTTTCTTT. The encoded protein is CASSVGAQAEAFF. V is TRBV9 and J is TRBJ1-1; D call uncertain. V lost 0 bases, J lost 6 bases, and 9 bases lay in between. The germline gives CDR1 SGDLS, CDR2 YYNGEE. The CDR3 is 13 amino acids.

This clonotype was observed many times. This chain uses TRBV28 with TRBJ2-7; 13 nucleotides align to TRBD2. The CDR3 covers 15 residues. With V trimmed by 5 bases and J by 6 bases, 7 bases remained unmatched. Germline V gene sequence: CDR1 MDHEN, CDR2 SYDVKM. CDR3 in DNA: TGTGCCAGCAGTAAGACTAGCGGGAGGACCTTCGAGCAGTACTTC. Protein product: CASSKTSGRTFEQYF.

The J gene is TRBJ1-1, the V gene TRBV7-9, with TRBD1 as a possible D gene (6 bases). The CDR3 is made up of 14 amino acids. V was pared by 8 bases and J by 1 base, with 14 bases between. Germline CDR1 and CDR2: SEHNR and FQNEAQ (reference sequence). The CDR3 DNA is TGTGCCAGCCTTAAGGACAGTTGGAACACTGAAGCTTTCTTT. Protein product: CASLKDSWNTEAFF.

This clonotype has a count of ten or more. This chain uses TRBV6-1 with TRBJ2-7; D remains ambiguous. CDR3 length: 13 amino acids. CDR1 and CDR2 from the germline V gene are MNHNS and SASEGT. The V and J ends lost 7 bases and 1 base respectively, with 11 bases between them. CDR3 sequence: CASTPEYSYEQYF. CDR3 coding DNA: TGTGCCAGCACTCCCGAGTATTCCTACGAGCAGTACTTC.

The sample holds many counts of this clonotype. This chain joins TRBV20-1 and TRBJ2-7; TRBD1 aligns across 7 bases. CDR1 and CDR2 from the germline V gene are DFQATT and SNEGSKA (reference sequence). CDR3 size: 15 residues. V was pared by 6 bases and J by 5 bases, with 16 bases of the junction left unmatched. CDR3 amino acids: CSAWGKTGRNNEQYF. CDR3 DNA sequence: TGCAGTGCCTGGGGAAAGACAGGGCGAAATAACGAGCAGTACTTC.

This clonotype was detected many times. The V and J genes are TRBV12-3 or TRBV12-4 and TRBJ1-1; perhaps TRBD1 as D (5 bases). The CDR3 is made up of 14 amino acids. The V and J ends lost 5 bases and 3 bases respectively, with 13 bases between them. In DNA form, the CDR3 reads TGTGCCAGCAGTCCCAGGGTGAGTCACACTGAAGCTTTCTTT. This gives the protein CASSPRVSHTEAFF.

The sample holds many counts of this clonotype. The chain is built from TRBV20-1 and TRBJ2-7; maybe TRBD1 (6 bases). The V gene lost 6 bases and the J gene lost 2 bases, with 14 bases spanning the gap. The CDR3 length is 13 residues. CDR1 is DFQATT, CDR2 SNEGSKA, per germline (reference sequence). The CDR3 DNA follows: TGCAGTGCCAGCCGGGACATAACCTACGAGCAGTACTTC. Protein: CSASRDITYEQYF.

This sequence joins TRBV7-2 and TRBJ2-1; 8 bases fit TRBD1. CDR3 size: 15 residues. V gave up 3 bases and J gave up 5 bases; unmatched junction bases: 6. CDR1 is SGHTA, CDR2 FQGNSA, per germline. CDR3 sequence reads: CASSFQGALDNEQFF. The DNA for the CDR3 is TGTGCCAGCAGCTTCCAGGGGGCGTTGGACAATGAGCAGTTCTTC.

This clonotype was observed many times. The chain recombines TRBV5-1 with TRBJ1-4; D gene unclear. This CDR3 spans 14 amino acids. Trimming took 4 bases from V and 4 from J, leaving 11 bases between them. CDR1 is SGHRS and CDR2 is YFSETQ in the germline V gene. The CDR3 spells CASSRADDNEKLFF. The CDR3 DNA follows: TGCGCCAGCAGCCGTGCGGACGATAATGAAAAACTGTTTTTT.

This clonotype was counted ten times or more. For the CDR3, the DNA is TGTGCCATCAGTGACCCGGGACTAGCGTACGAGCAGTACTTC. The encoded protein is CAISDPGLAYEQYF. This chain connects TRBV10-3 to TRBJ2-7; 10 bases are a match to TRBD2. Trimming at V came to 3 bases and at J to 4 bases, leaving 3 bases not matched to a gene. The CDR3 length is 14 residues. Germline values: CDR1 ENHRY, CDR2 SYGVKD.

The chain carries TRBV7-2 and TRBJ2-7; the match to TRBD1 covers 9 bases. J gave up 5 bases and V 0 bases, and 5 bases lay outside the gene matches. CDR1 and CDR2 (germline): SGHTA, FQGNSA. The CDR3 consists of 15 residues. The CDR3 here is CASSLAWDRVNEQYF. DNA for the CDR3: TGTGCCAGCAGCTTAGCCTGGGACAGGGTCAACGAGCAGTACTTC.

A word on this clonotype: A much bigger clone sits one base away, suggesting this may be a read error. The rearrangement uses TRBV12-3 or TRBV12-4 and TRBJ2-7; perhaps TRBD2 as D (6 bases). This CDR3 spans 13 amino acids. Here the CDR3 DNA reads TGTGCCGGCAGGCGGACGGGAGACTACGAGCAGTACTTC. Its translation is CAGRRTGDYEQYF.